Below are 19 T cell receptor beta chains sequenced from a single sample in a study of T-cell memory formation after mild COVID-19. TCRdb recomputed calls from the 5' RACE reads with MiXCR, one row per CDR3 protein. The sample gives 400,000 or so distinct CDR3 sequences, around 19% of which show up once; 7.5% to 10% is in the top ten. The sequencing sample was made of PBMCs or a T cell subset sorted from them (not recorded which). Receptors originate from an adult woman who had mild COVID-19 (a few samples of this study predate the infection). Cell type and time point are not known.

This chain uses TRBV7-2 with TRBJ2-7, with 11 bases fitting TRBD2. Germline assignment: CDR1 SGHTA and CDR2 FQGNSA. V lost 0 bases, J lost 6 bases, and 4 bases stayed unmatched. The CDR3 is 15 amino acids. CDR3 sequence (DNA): TGTGCCAGCAGCTTAGCTAGCGGGAGGGCGCCCGAGCAGTACTTC. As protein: CASSLASGRAPEQYF.

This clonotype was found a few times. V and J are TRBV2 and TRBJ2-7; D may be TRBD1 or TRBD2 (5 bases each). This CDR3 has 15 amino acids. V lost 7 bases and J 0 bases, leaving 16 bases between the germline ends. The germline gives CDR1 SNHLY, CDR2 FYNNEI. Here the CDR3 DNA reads TGTGCCAGCACCGTCGGGACGCAGCTCTCCTACGAGCAGTACTTC. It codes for CASTVGTQLSYEQYF.

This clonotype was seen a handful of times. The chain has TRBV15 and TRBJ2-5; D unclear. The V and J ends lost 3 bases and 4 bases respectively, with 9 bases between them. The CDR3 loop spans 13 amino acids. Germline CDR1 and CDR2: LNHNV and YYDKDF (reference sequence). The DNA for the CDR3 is TGTGCCACCAGCAGTCGTATTATAGAGACCCAGTACTTC. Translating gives CATSSRIIETQYF.

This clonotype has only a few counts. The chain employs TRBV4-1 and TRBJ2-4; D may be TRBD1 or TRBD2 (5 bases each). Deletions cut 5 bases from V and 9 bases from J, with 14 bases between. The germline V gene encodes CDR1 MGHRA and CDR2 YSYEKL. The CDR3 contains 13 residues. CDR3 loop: CASSMNEGTIQYF. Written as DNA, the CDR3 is TGCGCCAGCAGCATGAATGAGGGGACCATTCAGTACTTC.

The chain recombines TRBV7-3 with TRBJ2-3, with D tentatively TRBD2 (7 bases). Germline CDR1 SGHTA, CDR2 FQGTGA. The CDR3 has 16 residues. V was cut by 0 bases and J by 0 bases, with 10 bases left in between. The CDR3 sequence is CASSLTGGGSTDTQYF. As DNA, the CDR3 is TGTGCCAGCAGCTTAACTGGCGGGGGCAGCACAGATACGCAGTATTTT.

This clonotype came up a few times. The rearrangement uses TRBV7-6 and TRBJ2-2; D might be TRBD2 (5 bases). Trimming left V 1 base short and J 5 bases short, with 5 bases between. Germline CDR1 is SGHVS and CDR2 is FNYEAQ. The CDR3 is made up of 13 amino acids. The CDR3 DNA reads TGTGCCAGCAGCTTAGTAGCGACCGGGGAGCTGTTTTTT. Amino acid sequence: CASSLVATGELFF.

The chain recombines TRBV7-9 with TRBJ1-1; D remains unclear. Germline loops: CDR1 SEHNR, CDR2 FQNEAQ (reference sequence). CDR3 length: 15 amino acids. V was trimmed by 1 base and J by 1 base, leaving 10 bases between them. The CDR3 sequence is CASSLEVARNTEAFF. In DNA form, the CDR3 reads TGTGCCAGCAGCTTAGAAGTAGCCAGGAACACTGAAGCTTTCTTT.

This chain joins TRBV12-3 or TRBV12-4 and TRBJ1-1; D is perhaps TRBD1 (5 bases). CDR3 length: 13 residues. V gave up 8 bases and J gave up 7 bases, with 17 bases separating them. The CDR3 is CASLWPSGGEAFF. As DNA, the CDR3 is TGTGCCAGCCTATGGCCCTCGGGGGGTGAAGCTTTCTTT.

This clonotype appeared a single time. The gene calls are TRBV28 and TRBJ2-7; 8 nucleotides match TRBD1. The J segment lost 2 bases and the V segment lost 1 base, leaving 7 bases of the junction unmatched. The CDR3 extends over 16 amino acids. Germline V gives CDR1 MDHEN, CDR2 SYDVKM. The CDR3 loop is CASSLFRGLMAYEQYF. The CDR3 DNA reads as TGTGCCAGCAGTTTATTCAGGGGGCTCATGGCCTACGAGCAGTACTTC.

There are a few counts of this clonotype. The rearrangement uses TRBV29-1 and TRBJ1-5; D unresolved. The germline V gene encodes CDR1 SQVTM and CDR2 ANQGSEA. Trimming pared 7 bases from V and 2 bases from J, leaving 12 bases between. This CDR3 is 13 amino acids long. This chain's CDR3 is CSAGPGGNQPQHF. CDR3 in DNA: TGCAGCGCCGGACCGGGCGGCAATCAGCCCCAGCATTTT.

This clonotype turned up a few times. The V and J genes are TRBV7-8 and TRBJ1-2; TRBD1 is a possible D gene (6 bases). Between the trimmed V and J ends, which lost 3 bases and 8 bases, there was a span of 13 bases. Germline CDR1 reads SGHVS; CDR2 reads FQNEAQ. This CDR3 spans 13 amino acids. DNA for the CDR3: TGTGCCAGCAGCTTTATTTACAGGGTCGGCTACACCTTC. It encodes CASSFIYRVGYTF.

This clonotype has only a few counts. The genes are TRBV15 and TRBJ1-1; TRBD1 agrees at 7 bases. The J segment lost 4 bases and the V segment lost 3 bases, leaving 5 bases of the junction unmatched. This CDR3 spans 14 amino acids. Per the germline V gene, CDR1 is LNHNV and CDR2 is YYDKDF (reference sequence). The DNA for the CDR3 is TGTGCCACCAGCAGCCGGACAGGAGTCACTGAAGCTTTCTTT. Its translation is CATSSRTGVTEAFF. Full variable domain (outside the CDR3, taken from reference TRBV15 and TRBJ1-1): DAMVIQNPRYQVTQFGKPVTLSCSQTLNHNVMYWYQQKSSQAPKLLFHYYDKDFNNEADTPDNFQSRRPNTSFCFLDIRSPGLGDTAMYLCATSSRTGVTEAFFGQGTRLTVV.

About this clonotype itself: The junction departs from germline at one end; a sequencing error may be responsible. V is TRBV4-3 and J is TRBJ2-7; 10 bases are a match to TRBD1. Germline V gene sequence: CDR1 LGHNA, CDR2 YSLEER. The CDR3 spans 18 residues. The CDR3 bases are TGCGCCAGAAGCCAAGAATGGGACAGGGGCTTCATCTCCTACGAGCAGTACTTC. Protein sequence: CARSQEWDRGFISYEQYF.

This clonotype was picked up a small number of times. CDR3 DNA sequence: TGTGCCAGCAGTGAAGCGGGGACAGGGAATACTGAAGCTTTCTTT. This gives the protein CASSEAGTGNTEAFF. The chain couples TRBV6-1 to TRBJ1-1, with 9 bases fitting TRBD1. CDR3 length: 15 residues. Germline V gene lookup returns CDR1 MNHNS and CDR2 SASEGT. With 0 bases clipped from V and 5 bases from J, the junction kept 4 bases outside the gene matches.

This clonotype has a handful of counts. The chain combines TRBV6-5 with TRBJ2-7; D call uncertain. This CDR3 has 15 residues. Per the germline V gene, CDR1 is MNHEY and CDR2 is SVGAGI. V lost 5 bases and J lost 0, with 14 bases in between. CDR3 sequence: CASSRASSTSYEQYF. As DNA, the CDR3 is TGTGCCAGCAGTCGCGCCTCGTCCACCTCCTACGAGCAGTACTTC.

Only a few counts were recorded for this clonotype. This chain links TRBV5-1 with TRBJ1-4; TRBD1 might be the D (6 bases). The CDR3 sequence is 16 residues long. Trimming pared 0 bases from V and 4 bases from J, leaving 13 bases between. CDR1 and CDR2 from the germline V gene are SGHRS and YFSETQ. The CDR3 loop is CASSLDLDRINEKLFF. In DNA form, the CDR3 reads TGCGCCAGCAGCTTGGATCTCGACAGGATTAATGAAAAACTGTTTTTT.

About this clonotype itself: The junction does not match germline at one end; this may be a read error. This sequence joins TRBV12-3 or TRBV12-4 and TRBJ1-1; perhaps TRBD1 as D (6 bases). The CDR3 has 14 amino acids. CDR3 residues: CASSFLTGNAEAFF. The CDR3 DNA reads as TGTGCCAGCAGTTTCCTCACAGGGAACGCTGAAGCTTTCTTT.

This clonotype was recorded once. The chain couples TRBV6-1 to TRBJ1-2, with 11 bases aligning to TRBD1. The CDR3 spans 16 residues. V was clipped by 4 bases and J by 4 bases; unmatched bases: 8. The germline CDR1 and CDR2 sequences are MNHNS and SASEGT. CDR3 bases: TGTGCCAGCAGTGCCCGGACAGGGGGCGTTGGCTATGGCTACACCTTC. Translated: CASSARTGGVGYGYTF.

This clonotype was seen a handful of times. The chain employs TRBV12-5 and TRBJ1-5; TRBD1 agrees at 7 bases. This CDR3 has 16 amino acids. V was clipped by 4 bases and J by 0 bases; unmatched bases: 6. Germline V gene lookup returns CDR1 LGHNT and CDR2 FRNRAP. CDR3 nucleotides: TGTGCTAGTGGTTGGGGGACAGACCTTAGCAATCAGCCCCAGCATTTT. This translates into CASGWGTDLSNQPQHF. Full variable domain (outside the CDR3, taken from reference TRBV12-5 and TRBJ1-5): DARVTQTPRHKVTEMGQEVTMRCQPILGHNTVFWYRQTMMQGLELLAYFRNRAPLDDSGMPKDRFSAEMPDATLATLKIQPSEPRDSAVYFCASGWGTDLSNQPQHFGDGTRLSIL.